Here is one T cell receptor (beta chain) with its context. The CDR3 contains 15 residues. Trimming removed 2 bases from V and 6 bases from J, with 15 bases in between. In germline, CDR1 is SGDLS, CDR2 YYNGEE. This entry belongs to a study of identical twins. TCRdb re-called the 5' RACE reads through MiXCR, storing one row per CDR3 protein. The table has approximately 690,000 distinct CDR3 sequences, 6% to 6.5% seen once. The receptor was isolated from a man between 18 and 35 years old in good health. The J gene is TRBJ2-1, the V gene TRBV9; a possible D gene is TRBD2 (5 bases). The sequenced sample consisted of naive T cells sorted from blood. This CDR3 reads CASSVSTGSGNEQFF. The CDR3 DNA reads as TGTGCCAGCAGCGTTTCTACGGGGAGCGGCAATGAGCAGTTCTTC.